This T cell receptor (beta chain) was documented in a study of cytomegalovirus exposure and HLA in healthy donors. Study results and limitations: CMV serostatus alone was available as immune exposure information. In a later analysis, TCR beta V- and J-gene trimming showed a link to a missense DCLRE1C variant.

PCR involved 60 Vbeta and 13 Jbeta primers. Libraries were prepared by immunoSEQ multiplex PCR; TCRdb keeps only in-frame clonotypes and omits some of them. This sample yields approximately 290,000 clones, of which roughly 80% are seen a single time; over 0.3% belongs to the top ten. This CDR3 comprises 16 residues. J lost 1 base, V lost 7 bases, and 11 bases had no gene match. Germline V gene data show CDR1 as GTSNPN and CDR2 as SVGIG (reference sequence). Worth noting for this clone: What it binds is not known.

The chain is built from TRBV30 and TRBJ1-4, with 8 bases fitting TRBD1. This sequence originates from a girl aged 2 to 10 in good health and CMV-seronegative. Sequences were obtained from PBMCs. The CDR3, as DNA: TGTGCCTCCCTCGGACAGGGAATCGGAACTAATGAAAAACTGTTTTTT. Translating gives CASLGQGIGTNEKLFF.